These T cell receptor beta chains were read from a single sample in a study of blood T cells in healthy people across ages. TCRdb reprocessed the 5' RACE reads with MiXCR, giving one entry per CDR3 protein. Among 1,500,000 or so distinct CDR3 sequences listed, around 55% were seen once. The sequenced sample was blood. These TCRs come from a young man in good health. The CDR3 runs from the conserved cysteine through the conserved F or W. The D gene is left open where the match is weak. The listing skips clone size in some rows; elsewhere it reads once, few, many or a size class.

>TRBJ2-1|-|TRBV27|few
TGTGCCAGCAGTCCGCTTTGGGATAGAATGAAGTTCTTC
CASSPLWDRMKFF
>TRBJ2-7|-|TRBV20-1|once
TGCAGTGCTAGGAGCACTGACTCCTACGAGCAGTACTTC
CSARSTDSYEQYF
>TRBJ2-7|-|TRBV10-3|many
TGTGCCATCAGTGAGCCTAGTTCCTACGAGCAGTACTTC
CAISEPSSYEQYF
>TRBJ1-2|TRBD1|TRBV12-3/TRBV12-4|few
TGTGCCAGCAGTTTCCTTCAGGGGGCATCTGGCTACACCTTC
CASSFLQGASGYTF
>TRBJ2-2|-|TRBV15|-
TGTGCCACCAGCAGGCGGGCAGGGGATAGCGCCGGGGAGCTGTTTTTT
CATSRRAGDSAGELFF
>TRBJ1-1|-|TRBV20-1|-
TGCAGTGCTAGAGAACAGGGGAACACTGAAGCTTTCTTT
CSAREQGNTEAFF
>TRBJ2-7|-|TRBV14|once
TGTGCCAGCAGTCCGGCCTGGGGGGACGAGCAGTACTTC
CASSPAWGDEQYF
>TRBJ1-5|-|TRBV6-2/TRBV6-3|-
TGTGCCAGCAGGTACCTCGGGGGGCAGCCCCAGCATTTT
CASRYLGGQPQHF
>TRBJ1-1|TRBD1|TRBV20-1|-
TGCAGTGCTCCCGGACAGGGAGATGAAGTTGAAGCTTTCTTT
CSAPGQGDEVEAFF
>TRBJ2-2|TRBD2|TRBV3-1|-
TGTGCCAGCAGCCAAGTCCCAAGACTAGCGGTAAACACCGGGGAGCTGTTTTTT
CASSQVPRLAVNTGELFF
>TRBJ1-2|TRBD1|TRBV12-3/TRBV12-4|-
TGTGCCAGCAGCGACCTGGACAGGGGGGTCTATGGCTACACCTTC
CASSDLDRGVYGYTF
>TRBJ2-7|-|TRBV7-9|-
TGTGCCAGCAGCTTAGCCCCGGGGGCAATCGAGCAGTACTTC
CASSLAPGAIEQYF
>TRBJ2-5|TRBD2|TRBV7-8|-
TGTGCCAGCAGCCTCATAGGGAGGGTGGAGACCCAGTACTTC
CASSLIGRVETQYF
>TRBJ1-2|TRBD1|TRBV27|few
TGTGCCAGCAGAATGACAGGGTATTCTGGCTACACCTTC
CASRMTGYSGYTF
>TRBJ2-6|-|TRBV10-3|-
TGTGCCATCAGTGGGACAGAAAAGAGCTCTGGGGCCAACGTCCTGACTTTC
CAISGTEKSSGANVLTF
>TRBJ2-3|-|TRBV9|-
TGTGCCAGCAGCCCCGGGGCCAGCCAAAGGGATACGCAGTATTTT
CASSPGASQRDTQYF
>TRBJ1-2|TRBD1|TRBV20-1|-
TGCAGTGCTAAGGCGGAACAGGGGACCTATGGCTACACCTTC
CSAKAEQGTYGYTF
>TRBJ2-7|-|TRBV29-1|-
TGCAGCGCCCTCAAGGGTAACGAGCAGTACTTC
CSALKGNEQYF
>TRBJ2-1|TRBD2|TRBV4-1|-
TGCGCCAGCAGCCAAGCCGGGACTAGCGACTACAATGAGCAGTTCTTC
CASSQAGTSDYNEQFF
>TRBJ2-6|-|TRBV27|-
TGTGCCAGCAATGGTAGGGGGTCTGGGGCCAACGTCCTGACTTTC
CASNGRGSGANVLTF
>TRBJ1-2|TRBD1|TRBV6-5|-
TGTGCCAGCAGTTACGACGGGACAGGGGCTATTGGTGGCTACACCTTC
CASSYDGTGAIGGYTF
>TRBJ2-5|-|TRBV14|-
TGTGCCAGCAGCCAAGAGGGTTGGGCCAGGGTCCAACAAGAGACCCAGTACTTC
CASSQEGWARVQQETQYF
>TRBJ1-2|-|TRBV6-5|many
TGTGCCAGAGTCGCCATGGGAGGCTATGGCTACACCTTC
CARVAMGGYGYTF